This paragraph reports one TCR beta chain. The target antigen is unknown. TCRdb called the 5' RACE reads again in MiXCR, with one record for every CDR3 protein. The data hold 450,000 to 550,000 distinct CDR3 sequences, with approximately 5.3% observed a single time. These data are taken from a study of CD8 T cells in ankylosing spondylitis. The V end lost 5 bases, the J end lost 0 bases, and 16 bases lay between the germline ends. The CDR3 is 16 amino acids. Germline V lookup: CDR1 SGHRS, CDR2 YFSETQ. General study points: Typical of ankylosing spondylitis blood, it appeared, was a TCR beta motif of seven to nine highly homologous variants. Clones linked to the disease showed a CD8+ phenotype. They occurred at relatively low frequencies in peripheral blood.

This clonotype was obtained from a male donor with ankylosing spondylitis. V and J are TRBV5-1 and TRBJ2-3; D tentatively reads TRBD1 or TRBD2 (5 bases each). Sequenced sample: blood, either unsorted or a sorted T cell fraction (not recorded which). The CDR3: CASSVLRGASTDTQYF. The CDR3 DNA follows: TGCGCCAGCAGTGTTCTACGAGGGGCTAGCACAGATACGCAGTATTTT.